This TCR beta chain is from a study of T-cell reconstitution after alpha-beta-depleted transplantation in children. General observations from the study: Among T cells one year after transplant, newly produced cells accounted for most counts and diversity.

Germline CDR1 LGHNA, CDR2 YSLEER. The CDR3 runs 17 residues. After removal of 0 bases from V and 6 bases from J, the junction contained 9 bases not matched to a gene. The TCRbeta library was prepared with unique molecular identifiers. MiXCR, run by TCRdb on the PCR reads, gives a single entry per CDR3 protein. The sample carries approximately 230,000 distinct CDR3 sequences, approximately 24% recorded once. Turning to this clonotype: Its antigen is unidentified.

This TCR was sampled from a female patient younger than 10 who had a stem cell transplant for congenital amegakaryocytic thrombocytopenia, so the T cells may come from the graft donor. V is TRBV4-3 and J is TRBJ2-1, with 9 positions matching TRBD2. The source material was PBMCs, mostly from graft donor cells, sampled 360 days after TCRalphabeta/CD19-depleted stem cell transplant. The CDR3 DNA reads TGCGCCAGCAGCCAAGATCTGGCTAGCGGGGTTTTCAATGAGCAGTTCTTC. It codes for CASSQDLASGVFNEQFF.